This T cell receptor (beta chain) was sequenced in a study of blood T cells in healthy people across ages. A J-beta primer mix and a sample-barcoded 5' primer were used in a second PCR of roughly 6 to 12 cycles. From the 5' RACE reads, TCRdb called clonotypes with MiXCR, one entry per CDR3 protein. The profile shows 750,000 to 850,000 distinct CDR3 sequences, about 25% of them singletons. CDR1 and CDR2 from the germline V gene are SGHRS and YFSETQ. The J segment lost 1 base and the V segment lost 5 bases, leaving 8 bases of the junction unmatched. This CDR3 has 15 amino acids. The sample was also linked to a second study, of T cells of mothers and their children.

This chain uses TRBV5-1 with TRBJ2-5, with 7 bases identical to TRBD1. Sample: blood. This clonotype was obtained from a boy younger than 18 in good health. CDR3 protein: CASSAGTDFQETQYF. In nucleotides, the CDR3 is TGCGCCAGCAGTGCCGGGACAGACTTCCAAGAGACCCAGTACTTC.